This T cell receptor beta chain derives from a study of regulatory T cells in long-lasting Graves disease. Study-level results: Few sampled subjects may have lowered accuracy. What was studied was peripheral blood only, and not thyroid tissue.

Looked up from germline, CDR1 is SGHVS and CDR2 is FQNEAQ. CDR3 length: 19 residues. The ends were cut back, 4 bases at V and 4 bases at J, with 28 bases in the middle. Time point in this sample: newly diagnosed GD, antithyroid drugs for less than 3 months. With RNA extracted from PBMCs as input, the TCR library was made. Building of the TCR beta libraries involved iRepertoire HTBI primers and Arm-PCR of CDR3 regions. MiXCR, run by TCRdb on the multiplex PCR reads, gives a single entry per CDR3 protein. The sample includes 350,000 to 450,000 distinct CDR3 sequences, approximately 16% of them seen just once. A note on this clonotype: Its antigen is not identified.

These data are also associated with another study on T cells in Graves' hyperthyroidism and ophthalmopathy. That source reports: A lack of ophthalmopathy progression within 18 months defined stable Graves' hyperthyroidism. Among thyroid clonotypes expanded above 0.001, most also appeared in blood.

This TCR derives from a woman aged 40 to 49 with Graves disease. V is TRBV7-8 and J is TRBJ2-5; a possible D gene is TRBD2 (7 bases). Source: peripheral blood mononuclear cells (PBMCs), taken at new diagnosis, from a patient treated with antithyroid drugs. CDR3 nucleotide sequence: TGTGCCAGCAGCTCCCGGGACACGATGCGGGAGCCTGTAGCAGAGACCCAGTACTTC. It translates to CASSSRDTMREPVAETQYF.